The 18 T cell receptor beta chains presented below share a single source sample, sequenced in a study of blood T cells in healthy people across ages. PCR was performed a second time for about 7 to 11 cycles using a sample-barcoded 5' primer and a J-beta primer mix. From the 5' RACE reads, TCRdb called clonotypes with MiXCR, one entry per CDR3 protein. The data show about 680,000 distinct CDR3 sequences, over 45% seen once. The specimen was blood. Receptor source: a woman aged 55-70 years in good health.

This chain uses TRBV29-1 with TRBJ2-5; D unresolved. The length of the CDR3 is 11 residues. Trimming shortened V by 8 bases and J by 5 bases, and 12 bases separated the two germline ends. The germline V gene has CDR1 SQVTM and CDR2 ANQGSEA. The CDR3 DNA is TGCAGCCTTCTAGGTGGGGAGACCCAGTACTTC. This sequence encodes CSLLGGETQYF.

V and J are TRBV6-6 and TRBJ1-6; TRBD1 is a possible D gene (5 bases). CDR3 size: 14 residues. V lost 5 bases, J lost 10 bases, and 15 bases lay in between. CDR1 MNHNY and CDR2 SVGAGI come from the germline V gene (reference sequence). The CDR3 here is CASSLRDSGSPLHF. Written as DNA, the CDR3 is TGTGCCAGCAGTCTCCGGGACTCGGGGTCACCCCTCCACTTT.

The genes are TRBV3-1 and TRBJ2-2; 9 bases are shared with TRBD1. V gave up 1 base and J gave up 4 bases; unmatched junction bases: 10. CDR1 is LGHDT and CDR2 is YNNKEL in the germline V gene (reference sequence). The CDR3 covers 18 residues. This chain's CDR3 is CASSQGAPGQGFTGELFF. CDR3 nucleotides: TGTGCCAGCAGCCAAGGGGCGCCGGGACAGGGATTCACCGGGGAGCTGTTTTTT.

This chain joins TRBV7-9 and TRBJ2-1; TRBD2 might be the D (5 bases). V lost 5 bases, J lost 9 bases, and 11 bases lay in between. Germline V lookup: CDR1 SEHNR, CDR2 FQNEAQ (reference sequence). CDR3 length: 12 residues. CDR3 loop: CASSPKGAEQFF. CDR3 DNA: TGTGCCAGCAGCCCCAAGGGAGCTGAGCAGTTCTTC.

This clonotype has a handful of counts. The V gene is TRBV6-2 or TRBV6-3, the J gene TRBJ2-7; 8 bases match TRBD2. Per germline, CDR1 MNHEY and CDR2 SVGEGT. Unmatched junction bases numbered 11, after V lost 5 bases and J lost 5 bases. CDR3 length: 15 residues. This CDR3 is CASSRSGSAWDEQYF. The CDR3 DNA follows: TGTGCCAGCAGTCGGAGCGGGAGTGCTTGGGACGAGCAGTACTTC.

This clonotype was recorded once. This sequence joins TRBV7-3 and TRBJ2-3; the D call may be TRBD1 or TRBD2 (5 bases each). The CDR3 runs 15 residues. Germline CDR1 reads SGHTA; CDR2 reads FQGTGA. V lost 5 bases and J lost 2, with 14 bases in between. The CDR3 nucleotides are TGTGCCAGCAGCCCTTGGGGGTCTACCACAGATACGCAGTATTTT. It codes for CASSPWGSTTDTQYF.

DNA of the CDR3: TGTGCCAGCAGCTTTGACAGCCCACCCTACGAGCAGTACTTC. This sequence encodes CASSFDSPPYEQYF. The rearrangement links TRBV7-9 to TRBJ2-7; D might be TRBD1 (5 bases). Germline V gene sequence: CDR1 SEHNR, CDR2 FQNEAQ (reference sequence). V was clipped by 3 bases and J by 2 bases, with 11 bases between them. The CDR3 is 14 amino acids. The whole variable domain, remainder taken from reference TRBV7-9 and TRBJ2-7, is DTGVSQNPRHKITKRGQNVTFRCDPISEHNRLYWYRQTLGQGPEFLTYFQNEAQLEKSRLLSDRFSAERPKGSFSTLEIQRTEQGDSAMYLCASSFDSPPYEQYFGPGTRLTVT.

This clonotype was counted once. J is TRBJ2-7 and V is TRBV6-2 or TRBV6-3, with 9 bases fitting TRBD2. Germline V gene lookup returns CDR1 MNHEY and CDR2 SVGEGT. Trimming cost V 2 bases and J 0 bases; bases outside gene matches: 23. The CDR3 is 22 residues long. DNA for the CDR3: TGTGCCAGCAGTTACCCTGTGGCCCGAGGGAGTAGCGGGAGTTCCAGCTCCTACGAGCAGTACTTC. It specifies CASSYPVARGSSGSSSSYEQYF.

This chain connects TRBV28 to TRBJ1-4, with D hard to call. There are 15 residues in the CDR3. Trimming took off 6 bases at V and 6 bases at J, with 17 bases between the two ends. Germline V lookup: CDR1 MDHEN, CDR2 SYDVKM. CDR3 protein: CASSPSGWAHEKLFF. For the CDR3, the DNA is TGTGCCAGCAGCCCTTCGGGGTGGGCGCATGAAAAACTGTTTTTT.

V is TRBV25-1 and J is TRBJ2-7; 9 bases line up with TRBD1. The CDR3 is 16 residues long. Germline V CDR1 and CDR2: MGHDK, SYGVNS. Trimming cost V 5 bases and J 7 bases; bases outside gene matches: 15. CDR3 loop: CASSPSRPGQGGEQYF. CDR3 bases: TGTGCCAGCAGTCCCTCCCGTCCGGGACAGGGTGGAGAGCAGTACTTC.

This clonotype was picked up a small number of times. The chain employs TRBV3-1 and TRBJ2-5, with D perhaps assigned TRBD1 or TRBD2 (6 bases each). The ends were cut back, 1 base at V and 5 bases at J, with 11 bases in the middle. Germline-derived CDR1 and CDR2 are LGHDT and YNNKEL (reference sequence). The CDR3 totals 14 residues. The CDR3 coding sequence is TGTGCCAGCAGCCAAGTGGGGGGCTGGGAGACCCAGTACTTC. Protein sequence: CASSQVGGWETQYF.

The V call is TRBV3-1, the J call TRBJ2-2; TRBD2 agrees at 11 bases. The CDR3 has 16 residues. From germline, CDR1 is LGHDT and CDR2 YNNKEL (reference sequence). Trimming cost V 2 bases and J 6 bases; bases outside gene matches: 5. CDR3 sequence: CASSQSLAGGPGELFF. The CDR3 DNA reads TGTGCCAGCAGCCAAAGCCTAGCGGGAGGACCCGGGGAGCTGTTTTTT.

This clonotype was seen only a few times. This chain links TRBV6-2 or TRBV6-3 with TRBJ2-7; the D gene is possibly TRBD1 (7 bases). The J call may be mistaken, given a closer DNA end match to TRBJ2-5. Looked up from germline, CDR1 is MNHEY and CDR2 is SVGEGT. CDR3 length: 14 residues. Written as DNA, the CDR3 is TGTGCCAGCAGTTCGGAGGGGGCAATAGAGACCCAGTACTTC. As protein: CASSSEGAIETQYF.

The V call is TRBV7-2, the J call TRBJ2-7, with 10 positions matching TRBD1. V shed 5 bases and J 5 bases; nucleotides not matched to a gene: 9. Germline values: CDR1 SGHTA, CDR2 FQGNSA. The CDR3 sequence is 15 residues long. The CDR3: CASSPRTGGVNEQYF. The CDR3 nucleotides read TGTGCCAGCAGCCCCAGGACAGGGGGTGTCAACGAGCAGTACTTC.

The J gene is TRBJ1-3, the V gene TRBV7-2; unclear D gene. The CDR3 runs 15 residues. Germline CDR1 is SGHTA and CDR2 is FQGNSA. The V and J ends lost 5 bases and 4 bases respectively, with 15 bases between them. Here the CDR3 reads CASSADGGFGNTIYF. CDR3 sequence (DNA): TGTGCCAGCAGCGCCGACGGAGGATTCGGAAACACCATATATTTT.

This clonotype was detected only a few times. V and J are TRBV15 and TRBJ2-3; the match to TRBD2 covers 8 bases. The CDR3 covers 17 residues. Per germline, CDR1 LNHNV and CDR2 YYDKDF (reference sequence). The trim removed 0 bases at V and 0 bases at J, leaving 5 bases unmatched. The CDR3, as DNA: TGTGCCACCAGCAGAGAGCTACTAGCGGCTAGCACAGATACGCAGTATTTT. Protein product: CATSRELLAASTDTQYF.

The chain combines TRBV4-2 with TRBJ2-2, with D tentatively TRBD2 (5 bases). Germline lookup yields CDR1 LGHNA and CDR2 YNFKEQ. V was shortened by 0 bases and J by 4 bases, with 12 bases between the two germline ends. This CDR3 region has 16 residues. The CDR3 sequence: CASSQERASGTGELFF. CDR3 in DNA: TGTGCCAGCAGCCAAGAACGAGCAAGCGGCACCGGGGAGCTGTTTTTT.

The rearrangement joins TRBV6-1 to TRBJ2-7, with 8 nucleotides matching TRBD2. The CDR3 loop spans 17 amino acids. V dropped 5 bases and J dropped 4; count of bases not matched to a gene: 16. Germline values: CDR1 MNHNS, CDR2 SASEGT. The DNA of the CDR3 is TGTGCCAGCAGTCCCCATGGACTAGCAAAGAGCGGGTACGAGCAGTACTTC. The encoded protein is CASSPHGLAKSGYEQYF.